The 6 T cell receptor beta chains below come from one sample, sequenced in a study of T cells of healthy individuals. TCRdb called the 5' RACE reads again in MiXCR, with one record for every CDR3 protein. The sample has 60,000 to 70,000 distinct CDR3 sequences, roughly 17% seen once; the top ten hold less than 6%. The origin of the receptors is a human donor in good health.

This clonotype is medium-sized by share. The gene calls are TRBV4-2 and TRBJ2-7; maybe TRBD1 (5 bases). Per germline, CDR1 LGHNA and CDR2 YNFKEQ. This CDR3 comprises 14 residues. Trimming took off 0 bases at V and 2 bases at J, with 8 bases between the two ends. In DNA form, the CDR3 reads TGTGCCAGCAGCCAAGAACAGGACACCTACGAGCAGTACTTC. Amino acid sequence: CASSQEQDTYEQYF.

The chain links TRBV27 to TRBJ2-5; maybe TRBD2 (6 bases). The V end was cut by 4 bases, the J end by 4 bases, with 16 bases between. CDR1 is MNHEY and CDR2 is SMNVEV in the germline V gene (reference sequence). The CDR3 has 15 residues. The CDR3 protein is CASSSTPGLRETQYF. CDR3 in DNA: TGTGCCAGCAGTTCGACACCGGGACTTCGAGAGACCCAGTACTTC.

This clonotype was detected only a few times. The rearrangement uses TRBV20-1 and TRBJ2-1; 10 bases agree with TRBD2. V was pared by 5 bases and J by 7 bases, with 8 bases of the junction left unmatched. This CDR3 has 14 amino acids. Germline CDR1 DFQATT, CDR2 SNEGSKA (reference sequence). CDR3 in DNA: TGCAGTGCTTCTAGCGGGAGTGGGTTGAATGAGCAGTTCTTC. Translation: CSASSGSGLNEQFF.

The CDR3 DNA reads TGCGCCAGCAGCCAGGTTGTAACTGGCACAGATACGCAGTATTTT. Translated: CASSQVVTGTDTQYF. The chain is built from TRBV4-1 and TRBJ2-3; D not certain. Germline V CDR1 and CDR2: MGHRA, YSYEKL. This CDR3 is 15 amino acids long. The V and J ends lost 3 bases and 1 base respectively, with 11 bases between them.

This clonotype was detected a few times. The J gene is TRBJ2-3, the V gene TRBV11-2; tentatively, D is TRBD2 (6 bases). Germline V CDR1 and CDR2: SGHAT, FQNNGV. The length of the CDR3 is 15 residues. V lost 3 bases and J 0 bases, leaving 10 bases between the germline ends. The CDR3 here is CASSLGDFSTDTQYF. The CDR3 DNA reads TGTGCCAGCAGCTTGGGGGACTTCAGCACAGATACGCAGTATTTT.

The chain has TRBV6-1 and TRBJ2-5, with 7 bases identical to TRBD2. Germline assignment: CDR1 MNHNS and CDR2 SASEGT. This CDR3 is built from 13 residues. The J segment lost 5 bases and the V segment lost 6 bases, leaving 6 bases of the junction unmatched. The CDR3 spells CASRREGQETQYF. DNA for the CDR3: TGTGCCAGCAGGAGGGAGGGTCAGGAGACCCAGTACTTC.